The 20 T cell receptor beta chains below come from one sample, sequenced in a study of T cells in Graves' hyperthyroidism and ophthalmopathy. RNA transcripts provided the source from which TCR beta CDR3 regions were amplified. Carried out on the TCR CDR3, a first-round RT-PCR used the HTBI primer set. TCRdb analysed the multiplex PCR reads with MiXCR anew, one entry per CDR3 protein. This sample carries under 450,000 distinct CDR3 sequences, around 14% of them seen once, and the ten largest clones take 14%. Sequencing was done on a sample of blood. The receptors stem from a woman younger than 35 with Graves' hyperthyroidism.

The CDR3 is CASSLRGTGVAGGQETQYF. The CDR3 DNA sequence: TGTGCCAGCAGCTTAAGGGGGACAGGGGTAGCGGGAGGACAAGAGACCCAGTACTTC. The chain employs TRBV7-3 and TRBJ2-5, with D possibly being TRBD1 or TRBD2 (10 bases each). The germline V and J ends were trimmed by 1 base and 2 bases, with 23 bases remaining between them. Germline V gives CDR1 SGHTA, CDR2 FQGTGA. The CDR3 has 19 residues.

This clonotype was counted at least ten times. V is TRBV7-2 and J is TRBJ1-6, with D maybe TRBD1 (6 bases). The CDR3 is made up of 16 amino acids. V was cut by 2 bases and J by 9 bases, with 17 bases left in between. The germline gives CDR1 SGHTA, CDR2 FQGNSA. The CDR3 sequence is CASSLKGGHLVSPLHF. The DNA of the CDR3 is TGTGCCAGCAGCTTAAAGGGGGGGCACCTAGTTTCACCCCTCCACTTT.

This clonotype has a count of ten or more. The chain links TRBV20-1 to TRBJ2-7, with a possible D match to TRBD1 (7 bases). Germline assignment: CDR1 DFQATT and CDR2 SNEGSKA (reference sequence). The V and J ends lost 2 bases and 3 bases respectively, with 17 bases between them. The CDR3 is 15 residues long. CDR3 sequence: CSARKPGGGIYEQYF. The CDR3 coding sequence is TGCAGTGCTAGAAAACCAGGGGGAGGAATCTACGAGCAGTACTTC.

This clonotype has at least ten counts. V and J are TRBV18 and TRBJ1-1; 8 positions match TRBD1. This CDR3 has 13 amino acids. The germline gives CDR1 KGHSH, CDR2 LQKENI. Trimming cost V 5 bases and J 8 bases; bases outside gene matches: 7. In nucleotides, the CDR3 is TGTGCCAGCTCATCTCGGGACAGGAGAGAAGCTTTCTTT. Amino acids: CASSSRDRREAFF.

This clonotype was detected many times. CDR3 residues: CASSSTLDTGYTF. CDR3 in DNA: TGCGCCAGCAGCTCGACTTTGGACACGGGCTACACCTTC. This chain links TRBV5-1 with TRBJ1-2, with D perhaps matching TRBD1 (5 bases). Germline V gene data show CDR1 as SGHRS and CDR2 as YFSETQ. The CDR3 has 13 residues. The V end was cut by 3 bases, the J end by 8 bases, with 14 bases between.

This clonotype was recorded many times. The chain links TRBV28 to TRBJ2-3, with D possibly TRBD1 on 6 matching bases. The CDR3 has 13 residues. V lost 7 bases and J 5 bases, leaving 13 bases between the germline ends. In germline, CDR1 is MDHEN, CDR2 SYDVKM. The CDR3, as DNA: TGTGCCAGCATAGCAGGGGTGGAAGATACGCAGTATTTT. Amino acids: CASIAGVEDTQYF.

This clonotype was seen just once. This chain joins TRBV6-5 and TRBJ2-7, with D maybe TRBD2 (5 bases). Germline assignment: CDR1 MNHEY and CDR2 SVGAGI. V lost 0 bases, J lost 2 bases, and 11 bases lay in between. The CDR3 is 15 amino acids. As DNA, the CDR3 is TGTGCCAGCAGTTACTCAGAGGGAAACCCCTACGAGCAGTACTTC. Its protein product is CASSYSEGNPYEQYF.

The CDR3 DNA follows: TGCAGTGCTAGGGAAACTAGCGGGGGGTTCTACGAGCAGTACTTC. This encodes CSARETSGGFYEQYF. This chain uses TRBV20-1 with TRBJ2-7; 12 bases line up with TRBD2. CDR3 length equals 15 residues. Germline loops: CDR1 DFQATT, CDR2 SNEGSKA (reference sequence). V was pared by 3 bases and J by 3 bases, with 6 bases of the junction left unmatched.

This clonotype was seen only a few times. The chain employs TRBV19 and TRBJ2-3; 7 bases are a match to TRBD1. Germline CDR1 is LNHDA and CDR2 is SQIVND (reference sequence). The J segment lost 4 bases and the V segment lost 1 base, leaving 5 bases of the junction unmatched. The CDR3 runs to 15 residues. In nucleotides, the CDR3 is TGTGCCAGTAGTATAGCACAGGGGCTTGCAGATACGCAGTATTTT. It is translated as CASSIAQGLADTQYF.

This clonotype has ten or more counts. V usage is TRBV7-9 and J usage is TRBJ2-1, with D possibly matching TRBD2 (5 bases). The germline V gene has CDR1 SEHNR and CDR2 FQNEAQ (reference sequence). This CDR3 region has 15 residues. V lost 3 bases, J lost 4 bases, and 13 bases lay in between. CDR3 protein: CASSLTGKGYNEQFF. The CDR3 DNA reads TGTGCCAGCAGCTTGACGGGAAAAGGGTACAATGAGCAGTTCTTC.

This clonotype was seen ten or more times. The chain combines TRBV6-1 with TRBJ2-2; D gene unclear. V lost 6 bases, J lost 0 bases, and 11 bases lay in between. CDR3 length: 15 amino acids. Germline V gives CDR1 MNHNS, CDR2 SASEGT. This chain's CDR3 is CASRGLTSNTGELFF. The DNA of the CDR3 is TGTGCCAGCAGGGGGTTGACCTCGAACACCGGGGAGCTGTTTTTT.

The V call is TRBV19, the J call TRBJ2-5; D may be TRBD1 (6 bases). The CDR3 sequence is 16 residues long. Germline V gene sequence: CDR1 LNHDA, CDR2 SQIVND (reference sequence). The germline V and J ends were trimmed by 1 base and 0 bases, with 12 bases remaining between them. The CDR3 nucleotides read TGTGCCAGTAGTATAGGGGGGACAACGTACCAAGAGACCCAGTACTTC. Amino acid sequence: CASSIGGTTYQETQYF.

There are many counts of this clonotype. The CDR3 coding sequence is TGTGCCAGCAGCTTCGGACCGGGGGGGCAAGAGACCCAGTACTTC. Protein: CASSFGPGGQETQYF. The chain employs TRBV7-2 and TRBJ2-5, with 8 bases that match TRBD2. Germline CDR1 SGHTA, CDR2 FQGNSA. Trimming removed 3 bases from V and 2 bases from J; junction bases left unmatched: 5. The CDR3 is made up of 15 amino acids.

V usage is TRBV3-1 and J usage is TRBJ2-1, with 14 bases fitting TRBD2. Germline CDR1 and CDR2: LGHDT and YNNKEL (reference sequence). The CDR3 spans 16 residues. The V and J ends lost 4 bases and 6 bases, in that order; junction bases with no gene match: 5. CDR3 DNA: TGTGCCAGCAGCCTGGGACTAGCGGGAGTGGGCAATGAGCAGTTCTTC. Translated, it gives CASSLGLAGVGNEQFF.

V and J are TRBV28 and TRBJ1-2; tentatively, D is TRBD1 (6 bases). Germline CDR1 MDHEN, CDR2 SYDVKM. Trimming pared 7 bases from V and 2 bases from J, leaving 14 bases between. This CDR3 contains 14 residues. CDR3 sequence reads: CASTLAGANYGYTF. In nucleotides, the CDR3 is TGTGCCAGCACCCTGGCGGGGGCGAACTATGGCTACACCTTC.

This clonotype was counted many times. The rearrangement joins TRBV27 to TRBJ1-5; no clear D. The CDR3 covers 14 residues. Trimming pared 6 bases from V and 7 bases from J, leaving 16 bases between. Germline loops: CDR1 MNHEY, CDR2 SMNVEV (reference sequence). DNA of the CDR3: TGTGCCAGCAGGCCGACTAGTAGGTTGCAGCCCCAGCATTTT. Translating gives CASRPTSRLQPQHF.

With respect to this clonotype: Being one base from a much bigger clone, this may be a read error. The chain carries TRBV29-1 and TRBJ2-7, with 9 bases matching TRBD1. The CDR3 is made up of 14 amino acids. Germline V CDR1 and CDR2: SQVTM, ANQGSEA. The V and J ends lost 1 base and 5 bases, in that order; junction bases with no gene match: 6. The chain's CDR3 is CSVEVGTGSDEQYF. The CDR3 bases are TGCAGCGTTGAAGTAGGGACAGGGAGCGACGAGCAGTACTTC.

The chain carries TRBV19 and TRBJ2-2; 8 nucleotides line up with TRBD2. V lost 5 bases to trimming and J lost 5 bases; unmatched junction nucleotides: 7. Per germline, CDR1 LNHDA and CDR2 SQIVND (reference sequence). The CDR3 spans 15 residues. For the CDR3, the DNA is TGTGCCAGTAGTCGGGGGGGAAAGGGTACCGGGGAGCTGTTTTTT. Its translation is CASSRGGKGTGELFF.

In its sample, this clonotype was seen many times. The chain couples TRBV6-1 to TRBJ1-1, with TRBD1 matching over 9 bases. Germline V lookup: CDR1 MNHNS, CDR2 SASEGT. The CDR3 length is 17 residues. Unmatched junction bases numbered 10, after V lost 5 bases and J lost 0 bases. CDR3 sequence reads: CASSYITTGGMNTEAFF. CDR3 in DNA: TGTGCCAGCAGTTATATCACGACAGGGGGAATGAACACTGAAGCTTTCTTT.

This clonotype came up a few times. This chain joins TRBV29-1 and TRBJ2-3; D is unclear. The CDR3 has 12 residues. V gave up 5 bases and J gave up 3 bases, with 9 bases separating them. Germline values: CDR1 SQVTM, CDR2 ANQGSEA. The CDR3 is CSVIWGTDTQYF. CDR3 bases: TGCAGCGTTATCTGGGGAACAGATACGCAGTATTTT.